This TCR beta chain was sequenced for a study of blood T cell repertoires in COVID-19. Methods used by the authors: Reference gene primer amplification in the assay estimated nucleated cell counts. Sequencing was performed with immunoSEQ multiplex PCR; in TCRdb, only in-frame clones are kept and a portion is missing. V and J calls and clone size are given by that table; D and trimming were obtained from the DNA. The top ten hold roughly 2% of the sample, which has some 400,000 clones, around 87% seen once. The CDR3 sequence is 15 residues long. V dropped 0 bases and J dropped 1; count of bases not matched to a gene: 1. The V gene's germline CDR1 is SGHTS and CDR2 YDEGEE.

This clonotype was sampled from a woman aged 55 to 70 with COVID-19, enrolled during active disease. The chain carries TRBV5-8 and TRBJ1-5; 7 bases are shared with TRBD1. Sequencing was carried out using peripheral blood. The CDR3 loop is CASSLGQGSNQPQHF. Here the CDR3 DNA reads TGTGCCAGCAGCTTGGGACAGGGAAGCAATCAGCCCCAGCATTTT.